The 2 T cell receptor beta chains listed next were all sequenced from one sample in a study of blood T cells in healthy people across ages. Combining a sample-barcoded 5' primer with a J-beta primer mix, a second PCR ran for roughly 7 to 11 cycles. TCRdb re-derived calls from the 5' RACE reads in MiXCR, one entry per CDR3 protein. The repertoire holds over 600,000 distinct CDR3 sequences, about 21% seen once, with roughly 3.7% in the top ten. Source material: blood. The receptors originated from a man between 65 and 79 years old in good health.

Note on this clonotype: One end of the junction does not line up with germline, which may come from a read error. This rearrangement joins TRBV5-1 to TRBJ1-3; the match to TRBD1 covers 7 bases. The germline V gene encodes CDR1 SGHRS and CDR2 YFSETQ. This CDR3 spans 16 amino acids. CDR3 in amino acids: CASSSLDRNSGDTIYF. CDR3 DNA: TGCGCCAGCAGCTCCCTGGACAGGAACTCTGGAGACACCATATATTTT.

A few counts support this clonotype. This chain uses TRBV11-2 with TRBJ2-7; 10 bases align to TRBD2. This CDR3 has 15 residues. Losses at the gene ends were 5 bases for V and 3 bases for J; bases not matched to a gene: 7. The germline V gene encodes CDR1 SGHAT and CDR2 FQNNGV. Here the CDR3 reads CASSRTSGEYYEQYF. The CDR3 DNA reads TGTGCCAGCAGCCGGACTAGCGGTGAATACTACGAGCAGTACTTC.